Below, 14 T cell receptor beta chains from the same sample are listed, as sequenced in a study of identical twins. TCRdb ran MiXCR on the 5' RACE reads and lists one entry per CDR3 protein. Found here are 500,000 or so distinct CDR3 sequences, 13% to 15% of them singletons; the top ten hold approximately 1%. The sample was also reused in another study, on yellow fever vaccine responses in identical twins.

The specimen sequenced was CD4+ T cells sorted from blood. The receptors were sampled from a woman under 30 in good health.

This sequence joins TRBV9 and TRBJ2-3; 7 bases align to TRBD1. After removal of 4 bases from V and 0 bases from J, the junction contained 5 bases not matched to a gene. The germline V gene encodes CDR1 SGDLS and CDR2 YYNGEE. The CDR3 is made up of 15 amino acids. CDR3 sequence: CASSKGQSSTDTQYF. CDR3 coding DNA: TGTGCCAGCAGCAAGGGACAGAGCAGCACAGATACGCAGTATTTT.

The table lists this clonotype with many counts. This chain uses TRBV10-3 with TRBJ2-7; TRBD1 aligns across 9 bases. CDR3 length equals 15 residues. Losses at the gene ends were 4 bases for V and 0 bases for J; bases not matched to a gene: 4. CDR1 ENHRY and CDR2 SYGVKD come from the germline V gene. The CDR3 DNA reads TGTGCCATCAGTGGAGGGACAGGGCACTCCTACGAGCAGTACTTC. Protein product: CAISGGTGHSYEQYF.

The chain couples TRBV6-5 to TRBJ2-1; tentatively, D is TRBD2 (6 bases). CDR3 size: 15 residues. Germline loops: CDR1 MNHEY, CDR2 SVGAGI. Trimming cost V 1 base and J 7 bases, with 14 bases left between them. The CDR3 DNA follows: TGTGCCAGCAGTTACTTCGGGATAGCGGTTAATGAGCAGTTCTTC. It encodes CASSYFGIAVNEQFF.

The chain carries TRBV29-1 and TRBJ2-1, with 14 bases fitting TRBD2. CDR1 and CDR2 from the germline V gene are SQVTM and ANQGSEA. The V gene end was trimmed by 7 bases and the J gene end by 6 bases; junction bases not matched to a gene: 2. This CDR3 comprises 13 residues. The CDR3 sequence: CSGGTSGSNEQFF. The CDR3 nucleotides read TGCAGCGGCGGGACTAGCGGGAGCAATGAGCAGTTCTTC.

The rearrangement uses TRBV6-5 and TRBJ1-6, with D possibly matching TRBD1 (6 bases). The CDR3 is 15 residues long. Between the trimmed V and J ends, which lost 0 bases and 8 bases, there was a span of 11 bases. The V gene's germline CDR1 is MNHEY and CDR2 SVGAGI. CDR3 amino acids: CASSYSNRAYSPLHF. Here the CDR3 DNA reads TGTGCCAGCAGTTACTCGAACAGGGCGTATTCACCCCTCCACTTT.

This clonotype occurred a few times. The J gene is TRBJ2-4, the V gene TRBV7-9; 9 bases are a match to TRBD1. Trimming removed 4 bases from V and 15 bases from J; junction bases left unmatched: 13. The CDR3 consists of 14 residues. Per the germline V gene, CDR1 is SEHNR and CDR2 is FQNEAQ (reference sequence). For the CDR3, the DNA is TGTGCCAGCAGCTCGTCGGGACAGGGAGTCTGGGCGTACTTC. The encoded protein is CASSSSGQGVWAYF. The full variable domain, completed using reference TRBV7-9 and TRBJ2-4, is DTGVSQNPRHKITKRGQNVTFRCDPISEHNRLYWYRQTLGQGPEFLTYFQNEAQLEKSRLLSDRFSAERPKGSFSTLEIQRTEQGDSAMYLCASSSSGQGVWAYFGAGTRLSVL.

J is TRBJ1-2 and V is TRBV27; the D is unclear. V was clipped by 0 bases and J by 4 bases, with 15 bases between them. Germline V CDR1 and CDR2: MNHEY, SMNVEV (reference sequence). The CDR3 contains 16 residues. The CDR3 DNA follows: TGTGCCAGCAGTTTATCGAGTCACGGAGGGCTCTATGGCTACACCTTC. This gives the protein CASSLSSHGGLYGYTF.

The J gene is TRBJ1-4, the V gene TRBV12-3 or TRBV12-4; D gene uncertain. CDR3 length: 11 amino acids. Trimming pared 3 bases from V and 15 bases from J, leaving 11 bases between. The CDR3, as DNA: TGTGCCAGCAGTTTGCGAGGACGGGTGTTTTTT. It specifies CASSLRGRVFF.

The chain combines TRBV25-1 with TRBJ2-5; a weak D match, TRBD1 (5 bases). Germline CDR1 and CDR2: MGHDK and SYGVNS. Trimming removed 5 bases at V and 2 bases at J, with 15 bases between. The CDR3 spans 15 residues. The CDR3: CASSPPRQLQETQYF. The DNA for the CDR3 is TGTGCCAGCAGTCCCCCCAGACAGCTTCAAGAGACCCAGTACTTC.

The chain uses TRBV5-1 and TRBJ2-3, with a possible D match to TRBD2 (6 bases). The CDR3 runs to 16 residues. Trimming took off 3 bases at V and 0 bases at J, with 14 bases between the two ends. Germline CDR1 SGHRS, CDR2 YFSETQ. The CDR3 sequence is CASSSIGSISTDTQYF. The CDR3 nucleotides read TGCGCCAGCAGCTCGATCGGGAGTATAAGCACAGATACGCAGTATTTT.

The V call is TRBV6-6, the J call TRBJ1-2; a possible D gene is TRBD1 (6 bases). CDR1 and CDR2 (germline): MNHNY, SVGAGI (reference sequence). Trimming left V 11 bases short and J 3 bases short, with 13 bases between. The CDR3 is 12 amino acids. The DNA of the CDR3 is TGTGCCTCACGGGGGCGGGACTATGGCTACACCTTC. Its protein is CASRGRDYGYTF.

The J gene is TRBJ2-1, the V gene TRBV5-8; TRBD1 aligns across 8 bases. The CDR3 contains 16 residues. CDR1 and CDR2 from the germline V gene are SGHTS and YDEGEE. Germline trimming cut 3 bases from V and 0 bases from J; bases unmatched to any gene: 5. The CDR3 sequence is CASSWTGRSSYNEQFF. The CDR3 DNA reads TGTGCCAGCAGCTGGACAGGGCGTAGCTCCTACAATGAGCAGTTCTTC.

This clonotype came up many times. The chain has TRBV20-1 and TRBJ2-5; D is uncertain. Per germline, CDR1 DFQATT and CDR2 SNEGSKA (reference sequence). This CDR3 comprises 14 residues. V lost 1 base and J 0 bases, leaving 9 bases between the germline ends. In DNA, the CDR3 is TGCAGTGCTAGAGTTATCGGGTACCAAGAGACCCAGTACTTC. Translated: CSARVIGYQETQYF.

This clonotype was recorded a few times. This chain uses TRBV7-2 with TRBJ2-2; 12 bases fit TRBD2. With 5 bases clipped from V and 4 bases from J, the junction kept 5 bases outside the gene matches. There are 16 residues in the CDR3. CDR1 is SGHTA and CDR2 is FQGNSA in the germline V gene. Here the CDR3 reads CASSRTSGVGTGELFF. The CDR3 nucleotides are TGTGCCAGCAGCCGGACTAGCGGGGTGGGCACCGGGGAGCTGTTTTTT.